These 15 T cell receptor beta chains were sequenced from one sample in a study of cytomegalovirus exposure and HLA in healthy donors. Primers included in the PCR were 60 Vbeta and 13 Jbeta primers. This table comes from immunoSEQ multiplex PCR, and its TCRdb copy is limited to in-frame clones, with some not included. The sample yields approximately 150,000 clones, approximately 80% seen once. The sequencing input was PBMCs. Source of these receptors: a man aged 25 to 45 in good health and CMV-seronegative.

The genes are TRBV10-3 and TRBJ2-3; 7 nucleotides agree with TRBD2. Trimming removed 2 bases from V and 0 bases from J; junction bases left unmatched: 8. Germline V gene sequence: CDR1 ENHRY, CDR2 SYGVKD. The CDR3 length is 17 residues. CDR3 in DNA: TGTGCCATCAGTGAGACAAGACTAGCAGATAGCACAGATACGCAGTATTTT. Its translation is CAISETRLADSTDTQYF.

The J gene is TRBJ1-1, the V gene TRBV6-5; D gene uncertain. The CDR3 runs to 13 residues. With 8 bases removed from V and 4 bases from J, the gap between germline ends came to 14 bases. Germline V gene data show CDR1 as MNHEY and CDR2 as SVGAGI. CDR3 loop: CASRPLDGTEAFF. In DNA form, the CDR3 reads TGTGCCAGCCGACCCCTAGATGGCACTGAAGCTTTCTTT.

This clone appeared a few times. This rearrangement joins TRBV6-6 to TRBJ2-1; 7 bases are a match to TRBD2. CDR3 length equals 12 residues. Germline V gives CDR1 MNHNY, CDR2 SVGAGI (reference sequence). The CDR3 reads CAGGSSYNEQFF. The CDR3 region has the DNA TGTGCGGGCGGGAGCTCCTACAATGAGCAGTTCTTC.

V usage is TRBV2 and J usage is TRBJ2-3; D is possibly TRBD2 (6 bases). The germline CDR1 and CDR2 sequences are SNHLY and FYNNEI. V gave up 4 bases and J gave up 2 bases, with 10 bases separating them. This CDR3 has 14 amino acids. The CDR3 coding sequence is TGTGCCAGCAGTGCTCGGGGGAACACAGATACGCAGTATTTT. The encoded protein is CASSARGNTDTQYF.

This clone was seen only a few times. This rearrangement joins TRBV28 to TRBJ2-7, with TRBD2 identical over 9 bases. Trimming at V came to 6 bases and at J to 6 bases, leaving 9 bases not matched to a gene. The CDR3 runs to 14 residues. From germline, CDR1 is MDHEN and CDR2 SYDVKM. CDR3 DNA: TGTGCCAGCAGGGCGGGAGGGCCCCAGGGCGAGCAGTACTTC. Its protein is CASRAGGPQGEQYF.

This clone appeared a few times. The chain employs TRBV4-3 and TRBJ1-6; 7 nucleotides match TRBD1. Germline CDR1 and CDR2: LGHNA and YSLEER. J gave up 7 bases and V 4 bases, and 4 bases lay outside the gene matches. This CDR3 is 14 amino acids long. In DNA form, the CDR3 reads TGCGCCAGCAGCCTAAAACAGGGGAATTCACCCCTCCACTTT. It encodes CASSLKQGNSPLHF.

As DNA, the CDR3 is TGTGCCAGCAGTGAATTGGTCCCCATGGGACAGGTTAGTGAAAAACTGTTTTTT. Translation: CASSELVPMGQVSEKLFF. The J gene is TRBJ1-4, the V gene TRBV27; TRBD1 aligns across 8 bases. The CDR3 has 18 amino acids. Germline values: CDR1 MNHEY, CDR2 SMNVEV (reference sequence). The V gene end was trimmed by 5 bases and the J gene end by 7 bases; junction bases not matched to a gene: 18. The whole variable domain, remainder taken from reference TRBV27 and TRBJ1-4, is EAQVTQNPRYLITVTGKKLTVTCSQNMNHEYMSWYRQDPGLGLRQIYYSMNVEVTDKGDVPEGYKVSRKEKRNFPLILESPSPNQTSLYFCASSELVPMGQVSEKLFFGSGTQLSVL.

In its sample, this clone was seen once. The chain has TRBV5-1 and TRBJ2-1; TRBD2 aligns across 13 bases. After removal of 2 bases from V and 6 bases from J, the junction contained 8 bases not matched to a gene. CDR3 length: 17 residues. Germline CDR1 reads SGHRS; CDR2 reads YFSETQ. The CDR3 spells CASSLGTSGTYSNEQFF. In DNA form, the CDR3 reads TGCGCCAGCAGCTTAGGGACTAGCGGGACCTACAGCAATGAGCAGTTCTTC.

The V call is TRBV30, the J call TRBJ2-5; D unclear. Germline V gene lookup returns CDR1 GTSNPN and CDR2 SVGIG (reference sequence). The CDR3 covers 14 residues. V lost 1 base, J lost 4 bases, and 13 bases lay in between. The DNA of the CDR3 is TGTGCCTGGAGTGGGGCCCCATGGGCAGAGACCCAGTACTTC. It is translated as CAWSGAPWAETQYF.

This clone was seen only once. The V gene is TRBV11-2, the J gene TRBJ1-2; the match to TRBD1 covers 8 bases. V gave up 6 bases and J gave up 4 bases; unmatched junction bases: 7. The CDR3 extends over 14 amino acids. The germline CDR1 and CDR2 sequences are SGHAT and FQNNGV. The CDR3 DNA sequence: TGTGCCAGCAGGAGACAGGGGAACCGCTATGGCTACACCTTC. It encodes CASRRQGNRYGYTF.

This clone turned up a few times. This rearrangement joins TRBV7-3 to TRBJ2-2, with 7 positions matching TRBD2. Germline values: CDR1 SGHTA, CDR2 FQGTGA. This CDR3 spans 17 amino acids. The V segment lost 4 bases and the J segment 6 bases; nucleotides outside the gene matches: 14. Here the CDR3 reads CASSSTSGTKGSGELFF. In nucleotides, the CDR3 is TGTGCCAGCAGCTCTACTTCCGGGACTAAGGGATCCGGGGAGCTGTTTTTT.

The chain combines TRBV9 with TRBJ1-2; D might be TRBD1 (6 bases). Trimming shortened V by 2 bases and J by 3 bases, and 14 bases separated the two germline ends. The V gene's germline CDR1 is SGDLS and CDR2 YYNGEE. CDR3 length: 15 residues. CDR3 amino acids: CASSVTRSGDYGYTF. In DNA, the CDR3 is TGTGCCAGCAGCGTGACCCGATCAGGGGACTATGGCTACACCTTC.

This sequence joins TRBV27 and TRBJ1-3, with D perhaps TRBD1 (5 bases). The CDR3 covers 15 residues. Trimming took off 6 bases at V and 3 bases at J, with 15 bases between the two ends. Germline V gene sequence: CDR1 MNHEY, CDR2 SMNVEV (reference sequence). DNA of the CDR3: TGTGCCAGCAGACGGGCAGGGACTGGTGGAAACACCATATATTTT. This encodes CASRRAGTGGNTIYF.

The chain couples TRBV30 to TRBJ2-5, with D maybe TRBD1 (6 bases). The germline V and J ends were trimmed by 4 bases and 4 bases, with 13 bases remaining between them. This CDR3 has 13 amino acids. Germline CDR1 GTSNPN, CDR2 SVGIG (reference sequence). The CDR3 DNA reads as TGTGCCTGGAATGGGGGCGCGGGAGAGACCCAGTACTTC. The encoded protein is CAWNGGAGETQYF.

The V and J genes are TRBV6-6 and TRBJ1-4; 8 nucleotides line up with TRBD1. The CDR3 loop spans 14 amino acids. Germline V gene lookup returns CDR1 MNHNY and CDR2 SVGAGI (reference sequence). The V gene end was trimmed by 6 bases and the J gene end by 10 bases; junction bases not matched to a gene: 10. The CDR3 region has the DNA TGTGCCAGCAGACCCGGGACCGGACAGGGAAAACTGTTTTTT. This gives the protein CASRPGTGQGKLFF.